This T cell receptor beta chain is from a study of CD8 T cells in Susac syndrome. RNA amounts of about 0.5 to 1 ug underwent reverse transcription with random hexamers. TCRdb reprocessed the immunoSEQ multiplex PCR reads via MiXCR and lists one record per CDR3 protein. This sample has approximately 160,000 distinct CDR3 sequences; around 93% occur once, and the top ten carry roughly 0.1%. This CDR3 spans 13 amino acids. In germline, CDR1 is SGHTA, CDR2 FQGTGA. The ends were cut back, 0 bases at V and 1 base at J, with 3 bases in the middle. Only a few counts were recorded for this clonotype. The source is a human donor with multiple sclerosis. The chain recombines TRBV7-3 with TRBJ1-1; D unclear. Material for sequencing was CD4+ T cells from PBMCs. The CDR3 region has the DNA TGTGCCAGCAGCTTAACCCCGAACACTGAAGCTTTCTTT. It codes for CASSLTPNTEAFF.